This T cell receptor beta chain comes out of a study of T cells in Graves' hyperthyroidism and ophthalmopathy. Study-wide findings and caveats: Appearing also in blood were most of the thyroid clonotypes expanded above 0.001. Before onset, by a median of about six months, the model predicted ophthalmopathy.

Germline-derived CDR1 and CDR2 are MGHRA and YSYEKL. The CDR3 runs to 15 residues. V lost 2 bases to trimming and J lost 11 bases; unmatched junction nucleotides: 12. Notes on this clonotype: The target antigen is unknown.

Researchers amplified the TCR beta CDR3 regions from RNA transcripts. First-round RT-PCR targeting the TCR CDR3 was performed with the HTBI primer set. Each CDR3 protein is one row after TCRdb ran MiXCR on the multiplex PCR reads. The repertoire holds about 300,000 distinct CDR3 sequences, with 15% to 20% as singletons. Sequencing input: blood. This clonotype originated in a man aged 50-60 years with Graves' ophthalmopathy. The chain recombines TRBV4-1 with TRBJ1-5; 7 bases fit TRBD1. The CDR3 coding sequence is TGCGCCAGCAGCCAACGATACAGGGGCGGTGAGGCCCAGCATTTT. Residues: CASSQRYRGGEAQHF.